Below are 14 T cell receptor beta chains sequenced from a single sample in a study of OX40 agonist ivuxolimab in advanced cancers. Clones were sequenced by immunoSEQ multiplex PCR, and TCRdb holds only the in-frame ones, with some missing. The sample lists about 40,000 clones, more than 75% occurring once. The specimen was CD4+ or CD8+ T cells sorted from blood, collected in a trial of the OX40 agonist ivuxolimab. The receptors were sampled from an adult with an advanced solid tumor such as melanoma, head and neck, liver or kidney cancer.

This clone appeared once. The chain combines TRBV28 with TRBJ1-1; 8 positions agree with TRBD1. The germline V gene encodes CDR1 MDHEN and CDR2 SYDVKM. This CDR3 contains 16 residues. V was clipped by 6 bases and J by 3 bases; unmatched bases: 12. CDR3 region: CASSPYGTGSYTEAFF. In nucleotides, the CDR3 is TGTGCCAGCAGCCCCTACGGGACAGGATCCTACACTGAAGCTTTCTTT. Drawing the rest from reference TRBV28 and TRBJ1-1, the complete variable domain is DVKVTQSSRYLVKRTGEKVFLECVQDMDHENMFWYRQDPGLGLRLIYFSYDVKMKEKGDIPEGYSVSREKKERFSLILESASTNQTSMYLCASSPYGTGSYTEAFFGQGTRLTVV.

This rearrangement joins TRBV11-1 to TRBJ2-7; the D is unclear. V lost 1 base and J lost 3, with 7 bases in between. CDR1 is SGHAT and CDR2 is FQDESV in the germline V gene (reference sequence). The CDR3 runs 13 residues. CDR3 coding DNA: TGTGCCAGCAGCTTAGGATCGAGCTACGAGCAGTACTTC. It is translated as CASSLGSSYEQYF.

V gene TRBV7-2 combines with J gene TRBJ1-5; D is unclear. The CDR3 sequence is 15 residues long. The germline V and J ends were trimmed by 3 bases and 3 bases, with 12 bases remaining between them. CDR1 and CDR2 (germline): SGHTA, FQGNSA. The CDR3 loop is CASSFSGLLNQPQHF. Here the CDR3 DNA reads TGTGCCAGCAGCTTTAGTGGGTTACTCAATCAGCCCCAGCATTTT.

The CDR3 loop is CASSRGQGVGEAFF. CDR3 coding DNA: TGTGCCAGTAGCCGGGGGCAGGGGGTTGGTGAAGCTTTCTTT. This chain links TRBV19 with TRBJ1-1; TRBD1 agrees at 7 bases. V gave up 6 bases and J gave up 7 bases; unmatched junction bases: 11. CDR1 LNHDA and CDR2 SQIVND come from the germline V gene (reference sequence). The CDR3 covers 14 residues. Based on the CDR3 plus reference TRBV19 and TRBJ1-1, the full variable domain is DGGITQSPKYLFRKEGQNVTLSCEQNLNHDAMYWYRQDPGQGLRLIYYSQIVNDFQKGDIAEGYSVSREKKESFPLTVTSAQKNPTAFYLCASSRGQGVGEAFFGQGTRLTVV.

This chain connects TRBV7-9 to TRBJ1-2; D is uncertain. Germline CDR1 reads SEHNR; CDR2 reads FQNEAQ (reference sequence). The CDR3 extends over 13 amino acids. Between the trimmed V and J ends, which lost 1 base and 6 bases, there was a span of 9 bases. CDR3 loop: CASSLGVSDGYTF. The CDR3 nucleotides are TGTGCCAGCAGCTTAGGGGTATCGGATGGCTACACCTTC.

A few counts support this clone. The chain joins TRBV11-3 to TRBJ1-3; D uncertain. Per the germline V gene, CDR1 is SGHNT and CDR2 is YENEEA. The CDR3 extends over 12 amino acids. V was shortened by 2 bases and J by 3 bases, with 2 bases between the two germline ends. The CDR3 DNA follows: TGTGCCAGCAGCTTACGTGGAAACACCATATATTTT. Translated, it gives CASSLRGNTIYF. Full variable domain (missing parts from reference TRBV11-3 and TRBJ1-3): EAGVVQSPRYKIIEKKQPVAFWCNPISGHNTLYWYLQNLGQGPELLIRYENEEAVDDSQLPKDRFSAERLKGVDSTLKIQPAELGDSAVYLCASSLRGNTIYFGEGSWLTVV.

This chain connects TRBV4-1 to TRBJ2-5; tentatively, D is TRBD1 (6 bases). Germline-derived CDR1 and CDR2 are MGHRA and YSYEKL. Between the trimmed V and J ends, which lost 4 bases and 4 bases, there was a span of 19 bases. This CDR3 is built from 16 residues. The CDR3 reads CASSLSPLRGRETQYF. As DNA, the CDR3 is TGCGCCAGCAGCCTTTCTCCCCTCAGGGGTCGAGAGACCCAGTACTTC.

Sample share makes this clone medium-sized. DNA of the CDR3: TGTGCCAGCAGTAAAGGGATGAACACTGAAGCTTTCTTT. Encoded protein: CASSKGMNTEAFF. The gene calls are TRBV2 and TRBJ1-1; D gene ambiguous. Trimming cost V 5 bases and J 0 bases, with 7 bases left between them. Germline CDR1 reads SNHLY; CDR2 reads FYNNEI. The CDR3 extends over 13 amino acids.

V usage is TRBV29-1 and J usage is TRBJ1-1; no clear D. Germline V gene sequence: CDR1 SQVTM, CDR2 ANQGSEA. There are 11 residues in the CDR3. Trimming shortened V by 3 bases and J by 6 bases, and 8 bases separated the two germline ends. DNA of the CDR3: TGCAGCGTTGAGCGTCAGCCTGAAGCTTTCTTT. Its protein is CSVERQPEAFF. The whole variable domain, remainder taken from reference TRBV29-1 and TRBJ1-1, is SAVISQKPSRDICQRGTSLTIQCQVDSQVTMMFWYRQQPGQSLTLIATANQGSEATYESGFVIDKFPISRPNLTFSTLTVSNMSPEDSSIYLCSVERQPEAFFGQGTRLTVV.

CDR3 residues: CASSRGNTEAFF. CDR3 nucleotide sequence: TGTGCCAGCAGCAGGGGCAACACTGAAGCTTTCTTT. The gene calls are TRBV11-3 and TRBJ1-1; TRBD1 is a possible D gene (5 bases). Germline V gene lookup returns CDR1 SGHNT and CDR2 YENEEA. Trimming pared 5 bases from V and 2 bases from J, leaving 6 bases between. The length of the CDR3 is 12 residues.

The J gene is TRBJ1-3, the V gene TRBV2, with TRBD1 matching over 7 bases. The CDR3 covers 15 residues. Trimming removed 3 bases from V and 4 bases from J; junction bases left unmatched: 6. CDR1 and CDR2 (germline): SNHLY, FYNNEI. In nucleotides, the CDR3 is TGTGCCAGCAGTGAGGAGGAGACAGGGGGAAACACCATATATTTT. Amino acid sequence: CASSEEETGGNTIYF.

The rearrangement links TRBV2 to TRBJ1-5; D not certain. The CDR3 runs 14 residues. Germline loops: CDR1 SNHLY, CDR2 FYNNEI. V lost 6 bases, J lost 1 base, and 10 bases lay in between. CDR3 DNA sequence: TGTGCCAGCAGGAGGGAAAGGAGCAATCAGCCCCAGCATTTT. Its protein product is CASRRERSNQPQHF.

The chain carries TRBV15 and TRBJ1-1, with TRBD1 identical over 8 bases. This CDR3 has 15 amino acids. The V gene's germline CDR1 is LNHNV and CDR2 YYDKDF (reference sequence). The J segment lost 10 bases and the V segment lost 5 bases, leaving 15 bases of the junction unmatched. CDR3 loop: CATSRSSLSGTGAFF. CDR3 nucleotide sequence: TGTGCCACCAGCCGGTCCTCTCTTTCCGGGACAGGAGCTTTCTTT.

Of note for this clone: Other nucleotide sequences in the sample specify the same CDR3. This chain links TRBV7-2 with TRBJ2-7, with D possibly being TRBD2 (5 bases). The CDR3 is 12 residues long. CDR1 SGHTA and CDR2 FQGNSA come from the germline V gene. Trimming left V 4 bases short and J 6 bases short, with 10 bases between. The CDR3 DNA reads TGTGCCAGCAGCTCCGGCCGGGGCGAGCAGTACTTC. It yields the protein CASSSGRGEQYF.